This T cell receptor (beta chain) was sequenced for a study of T cells in Graves' hyperthyroidism and ophthalmopathy. Using RNA transcripts as the source, TCR beta CDR3 regions were amplified. Using the HTBI primer set, a first-round RT-PCR was run on the TCR CDR3. TCRdb passed the multiplex PCR reads through MiXCR, listing each CDR3 protein once. Of roughly 650,000 distinct CDR3 sequences detected, about a sixth appear once; the ten largest clones hold under 3.5%. Findings and caveats of the study: Ophthalmopathy, which appeared later, was predicted by the model a median around 6.9 months before onset. Most clonotypes expanded in the thyroid (above 0.001) were also present in blood.

This clonotype has ten or more counts. Its antigen is still unknown. Each person with ophthalmopathy scored at least 3 on the Clinical Activity Score, reached NOSPECS grade 4 or higher, and had been ill under 3 months. The authors obtained PBMCs from over 8 ml of fresh peripheral blood. V lost 1 base to trimming and J lost 3 bases, with 4 bases between them. This CDR3 has 12 residues. The germline CDR1 and CDR2 sequences are SGHAT and FQNNGV. The specimen was blood. This chain uses TRBV11-2 with TRBJ2-7; no definite D call. The TCR sequence derives from a woman aged 40 to 50 with Graves' ophthalmopathy. This CDR3 is CASSLADYEQYF. For the CDR3, the DNA is TGTGCCAGCAGCTTAGCAGACTACGAGCAGTACTTC.